Below, 24 T cell receptor beta chains from the same sample are listed, as sequenced in a study of early T cells in non-severe SARS-CoV-2 infection. MiXCR, run by TCRdb on the 5' RACE reads, gives a single entry per CDR3 protein. The sample has approximately 49,000 distinct CDR3 sequences; roughly 10% are singletons. The specimen sequenced was whole blood. The receptors were sampled from an adult who was a healthcare worker with PCR-confirmed SARS-CoV-2 infection or an uninfected control (not recorded which).

In this sample, this clonotype turned up many times. This rearrangement joins TRBV5-1 to TRBJ2-2; perhaps TRBD1 as D (6 bases). The germline V and J ends were trimmed by 0 bases and 3 bases, with 6 bases remaining between them. Germline CDR1 SGHRS, CDR2 YFSETQ. The CDR3 covers 14 residues. CDR3 nucleotide sequence: TGCGCCAGCAGCTTGGACAGGGACACCGGGGAGCTGTTTTTT. This sequence encodes CASSLDRDTGELFF.

This clonotype has a count of ten or more. The V and J genes are TRBV5-1 and TRBJ1-4; no definite D call. V lost 2 bases to trimming and J lost 8 bases, with 4 bases between them. Germline assignment: CDR1 SGHRS and CDR2 YFSETQ. The CDR3 sequence is 11 residues long. CDR3 protein: CASSFGEKLFF. CDR3 sequence (DNA): TGCGCCAGCAGCTTTGGAGAAAAACTGTTTTTT. Full variable domain (missing parts from reference TRBV5-1 and TRBJ1-4): KAGVTQTPRYLIKTRGQQVTLSCSPISGHRSVSWYQQTPGQGLQFLFEYFSETQRNKGNFPGRFSGRQFSNSRSEMNVSTLELGDSALYLCASSFGEKLFFGSGTQLSVL.

This clonotype was counted only a few times. This rearrangement joins TRBV7-6 to TRBJ2-1; 9 bases are shared with TRBD2. The ends lost 5 bases at V and 6 bases at J; junction bases unmatched: 8. The CDR3 loop spans 15 amino acids. CDR1 is SGHVS, CDR2 FNYEAQ, per germline. As DNA, the CDR3 is TGTGCCAGCAGCGCCGGGACTAGCACTTTCAATGAGCAGTTCTTC. It is translated as CASSAGTSTFNEQFF. The full variable domain, its missing parts supplied by reference TRBV7-6 and TRBJ2-1, is GAGVSQSPRYKVTKRGQDVALRCDPISGHVSLYWYRQALGQGPEFLTYFNYEAQQDKSGLPNDRFSAERPEGSISTLTIQRTEQRDSAMYRCASSAGTSTFNEQFFGPGTRLTVL.

The table lists this clonotype with many counts. The chain couples TRBV2 to TRBJ1-1; a weak D match, TRBD1 (5 bases). With 3 bases removed from V and 7 bases from J, the gap between germline ends came to 18 bases. Germline CDR1 reads SNHLY; CDR2 reads FYNNEI. The CDR3 totals 15 residues. The CDR3 sequence: CASSEGGASRIEAFF. The DNA of the CDR3 is TGTGCCAGCAGTGAGGGAGGGGCCTCCCGGATTGAAGCTTTCTTT.

The sample holds many counts of this clonotype. This chain joins TRBV7-9 and TRBJ2-1, with TRBD1 matching 10 bases. V gave up 8 bases and J gave up 13 bases; unmatched junction bases: 5. This CDR3 has 11 amino acids. In germline, CDR1 is SEHNR, CDR2 FQNEAQ (reference sequence). The CDR3 bases are TGTGCCAGCTCTGGGACAGGGGAACAGTTCTTC. This translates into CASSGTGEQFF.

The chain couples TRBV5-1 to TRBJ1-2, with D hard to call. CDR3 size: 14 residues. Between the trimmed V and J ends, which lost 0 bases and 5 bases, there was a span of 11 bases. Germline CDR1 SGHRS, CDR2 YFSETQ. The chain's CDR3 is CASSLAAASYGYTF. CDR3 DNA sequence: TGCGCCAGCAGCTTGGCGGCGGCGAGTTATGGCTACACCTTC.

This clonotype was picked up a small number of times. This chain uses TRBV5-4 with TRBJ2-2, with D perhaps TRBD1 (5 bases). The CDR3 loop spans 17 amino acids. V lost 4 bases and J lost 0, with 16 bases in between. Germline V lookup: CDR1 SGHNT, CDR2 YYREEE (reference sequence). The CDR3 DNA is TGTGCCAGCAGCCCCGACAGACCATACGCGAACACCGGGGAGCTGTTTTTT. This codes for CASSPDRPYANTGELFF.

This clonotype was observed many times. This chain joins TRBV5-1 and TRBJ1-1; 9 bases fit TRBD1. The CDR3 contains 17 residues. The ends lost 7 bases at V and 0 bases at J; junction bases unmatched: 13. Germline assignment: CDR1 SGHRS and CDR2 YFSETQ. The CDR3 region has the DNA TGCGCCAGCGGAAAACAGGGGGCCGTCGCTATGAACACTGAAGCTTTCTTT. It is translated as CASGKQGAVAMNTEAFF.

The DNA of the CDR3 is TGTGCCAGCAGCGCTATGAGTAACTATGGCTACACCTTC. As protein: CASSAMSNYGYTF. This rearrangement joins TRBV9 to TRBJ1-2; D is unclear. The CDR3 consists of 13 residues. The germline V and J ends were trimmed by 3 bases and 1 base, with 7 bases remaining between them. Germline values: CDR1 SGDLS, CDR2 YYNGEE.

The chain carries TRBV7-2 and TRBJ2-7; 8 bases line up with TRBD1. Trimming removed 0 bases from V and 7 bases from J; junction bases left unmatched: 5. The CDR3 length is 14 residues. Germline V lookup: CDR1 SGHTA, CDR2 FQGNSA. The CDR3 region is CASSLAQGAWEQYF. CDR3 coding DNA: TGTGCCAGCAGCTTAGCGCAGGGGGCTTGGGAGCAGTACTTC.

About this clonotype itself: An end of the junction does not agree with germline; a read error may underlie this. The gene calls are TRBV7-9 and TRBJ2-1, with D hard to call. From germline, CDR1 is SEHNR and CDR2 FQNEAQ (reference sequence). The CDR3 length is 13 residues. CDR3 protein: CASSPSGIAGHYF. The DNA for the CDR3 is TGTGCCAGCAGCCCTAGTGGCATCGCAGGCCATTACTTC.

This clonotype has ten or more counts. V and J are TRBV6-1 and TRBJ1-6; D not certain. The V gene's germline CDR1 is MNHNS and CDR2 SASEGT. The CDR3 sequence is 14 residues long. V lost 0 bases and J 6 bases, leaving 6 bases between the germline ends. CDR3 DNA sequence: TGTGCCAGCAGTGAAGCATGGGGTAATTCACCCCTCCACTTT. Translation gives CASSEAWGNSPLHF.

A few counts support this clonotype. The chain has TRBV20-1 and TRBJ1-1, with D possibly matching TRBD1 (6 bases). In germline, CDR1 is DFQATT, CDR2 SNEGSKA (reference sequence). Between the trimmed V and J ends, which lost 0 bases and 5 bases, there was a span of 7 bases. The CDR3 is 12 amino acids. The chain's CDR3 is CSAREGGTEAFF. Written as DNA, the CDR3 is TGCAGTGCTAGAGAAGGGGGGACTGAAGCTTTCTTT.

By frequency in the sample, this clonotype is medium-sized. CDR3: CASSLGTGGPDEQFF. The CDR3, as DNA: TGTGCCAGCAGCTTAGGGACGGGGGGGCCCGATGAGCAGTTCTTC. This chain joins TRBV7-9 and TRBJ2-1; 8 bases align to TRBD2. The junction had 7 bases not matched to a gene; V was cut back by 1 base and J by 8 bases. Germline CDR1 is SEHNR and CDR2 is FQNEAQ (reference sequence). This CDR3 is built from 15 residues.

This clonotype was observed a handful of times. This chain uses TRBV5-1 with TRBJ1-1; D not resolved. CDR1 and CDR2 (germline): SGHRS, YFSETQ. The germline V and J ends were trimmed by 5 bases and 2 bases, with 13 bases remaining between them. The CDR3 extends over 14 amino acids. The CDR3 loop reads CASSHKAINTEAFF. The CDR3 nucleotides are TGCGCCAGCAGTCACAAGGCGATAAACACTGAAGCTTTCTTT.

This chain connects TRBV19 to TRBJ2-5; 10 bases are shared with TRBD2. The CDR3 has 16 amino acids. V trimming: 6 bases; J trimming: 4 bases; junction bases outside the gene matches: 11. Germline V gene lookup returns CDR1 LNHDA and CDR2 SQIVND (reference sequence). The CDR3 spells CASSYGIGTSVETQYF. The CDR3 DNA follows: TGTGCCAGTAGCTACGGAATTGGGACTAGCGTAGAGACCCAGTACTTC. Looking up the rest from reference TRBV19 and TRBJ2-5 gives the full variable domain: DGGITQSPKYLFRKEGQNVTLSCEQNLNHDAMYWYRQDPGQGLRLIYYSQIVNDFQKGDIAEGYSVSREKKESFPLTVTSAQKNPTAFYLCASSYGIGTSVETQYFGPGTRLLVL.

The table lists this clonotype with a few counts. The CDR3 here is CASSPRDGTGETQYF. The DNA for the CDR3 is TGCGCCAGCAGCCCCAGGGACGGCACGGGAGAGACCCAGTACTTC. This sequence joins TRBV5-1 and TRBJ2-5, with D perhaps given as TRBD1 or TRBD2 (5 bases each). Germline V gene sequence: CDR1 SGHRS, CDR2 YFSETQ. The CDR3 totals 15 residues. V gave up 4 bases and J gave up 4 bases, with 17 bases separating them.

The chain combines TRBV13 with TRBJ2-5; D gene ambiguous. The CDR3 is 14 residues long. Trimming stripped 0 bases from V and 3 bases from J, with 8 bases between. Per germline, CDR1 PRHDT and CDR2 FYEKMQ (reference sequence). The DNA for the CDR3 is TGTGCCAGCAGCTTAGGCCAAGTCGAAGAGACCCAGTACTTC. Residues: CASSLGQVEETQYF.

This clonotype was seen ten or more times. The chain recombines TRBV2 with TRBJ2-7; 7 positions agree with TRBD1. J was trimmed by 2 bases and V by 4 bases; bases with no gene match: 2. CDR1 SNHLY and CDR2 FYNNEI come from the germline V gene. This CDR3 spans 13 amino acids. The chain's CDR3 is CASSVGTAYEQYF. CDR3 coding DNA: TGTGCCAGCAGTGTTGGGACAGCCTACGAGCAGTACTTC.

This clonotype was seen many times. The rearrangement links TRBV10-3 to TRBJ2-1; TRBD1 aligns across 9 bases. The trim removed 6 bases at V and 7 bases at J, leaving 10 bases unmatched. Germline CDR1 ENHRY, CDR2 SYGVKD. The CDR3 totals 15 residues. The CDR3 nucleotides are TGTGCCATCAGACAGTCGGGACAGGGATCGAATGAGCAGTTCTTC. Amino acids: CAIRQSGQGSNEQFF.

The chain uses TRBV6-6 and TRBJ2-1, with 10 bases lining up with TRBD2. The CDR3 has 16 amino acids. V was clipped by 2 bases and J by 7 bases; unmatched bases: 8. Germline V gives CDR1 MNHNY, CDR2 SVGAGI (reference sequence). Here the CDR3 DNA reads TGTGCCAGCAGTTACGTCCTAGCGGGAGCCGAGAATGAGCAGTTCTTC. It encodes CASSYVLAGAENEQFF.

J is TRBJ1-1 and V is TRBV12-3 or TRBV12-4; the match to TRBD1 covers 7 bases. The CDR3 consists of 14 residues. Trimming at V came to 7 bases and at J to 4 bases, leaving 9 bases not matched to a gene. CDR3 residues: CASTSTGMGTEAFF. The CDR3 DNA follows: TGTGCCAGCACTTCGACAGGGATGGGCACTGAAGCTTTCTTT.

This clonotype was seen a handful of times. V is TRBV12-3 or TRBV12-4 and J is TRBJ2-7; perhaps TRBD2 as D (5 bases). The CDR3 extends over 14 amino acids. Trimming removed 4 bases at V and 0 bases at J, with 10 bases between. DNA of the CDR3: TGTGCCAGCAGTTGGGGAGACAACTCCTACGAGCAGTACTTC. It encodes CASSWGDNSYEQYF.

This chain uses TRBV29-1 with TRBJ2-3; no clear D gene. Germline V gene lookup returns CDR1 SQVTM and CDR2 ANQGSEA. The ends were cut back, 4 bases at V and 2 bases at J, with 13 bases in the middle. CDR3 length: 14 amino acids. The CDR3, as DNA: TGCAGCGTTGTTAGGGAAGGGCTCACAGATACGCAGTATTTT. Its translation: CSVVREGLTDTQYF.